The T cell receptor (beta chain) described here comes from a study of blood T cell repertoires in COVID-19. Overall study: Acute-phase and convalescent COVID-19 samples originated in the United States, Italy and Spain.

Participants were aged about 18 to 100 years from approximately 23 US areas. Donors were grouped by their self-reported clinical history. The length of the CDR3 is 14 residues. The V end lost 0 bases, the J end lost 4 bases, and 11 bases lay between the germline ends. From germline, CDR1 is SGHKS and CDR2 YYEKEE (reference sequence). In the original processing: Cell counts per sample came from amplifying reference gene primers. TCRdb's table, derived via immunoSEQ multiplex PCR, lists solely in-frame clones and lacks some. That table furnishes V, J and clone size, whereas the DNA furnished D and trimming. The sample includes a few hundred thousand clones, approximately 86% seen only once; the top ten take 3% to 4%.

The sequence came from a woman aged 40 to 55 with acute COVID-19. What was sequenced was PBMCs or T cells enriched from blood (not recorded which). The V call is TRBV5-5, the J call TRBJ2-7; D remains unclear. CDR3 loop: CASSLEPQLYEQYF. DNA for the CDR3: TGTGCCAGCAGCTTGGAACCCCAGTTGTACGAGCAGTACTTC.